A single sample is the source of the 28 T cell receptor beta chains below, sequenced in a study of CD4 T cells in relation to SARS-CoV-2 and coronaviruses. Sequenced by immunoSEQ multiplex PCR; TCRdb stores in-frame clones only, minus some. The sample contains about 40,000 clones, about 80% of which appear only once. These receptors lack a known antigen. Input material: naive CD4+ T cells from PBMCs, cultured in vitro. Subset noted: naive CD4+ T cells isolated by negative enrichment. These receptor sequences come from an adult with COVID-19.

The CDR3 DNA sequence: TGTGCCAGCAGCTGGGGGGGGGAAAAACTGTTTTTT. The encoded protein is CASSWGGEKLFF. V is TRBV7-8 and J is TRBJ1-4; possible D gene TRBD1, 5 bases. Per the germline V gene, CDR1 is SGHVS and CDR2 is FQNEAQ. V lost 4 bases and J lost 8, with 8 bases in between. There are 12 residues in the CDR3.

V gene TRBV12-3 or TRBV12-4 combines with J gene TRBJ1-3; no definite D call. The CDR3 sequence is 13 residues long. V was clipped by 7 bases and J by 2 bases, with 9 bases between them. The CDR3 loop is CASKRVTGNTIYF. CDR3 nucleotide sequence: TGTGCCAGCAAGAGGGTCACTGGAAACACCATATATTTT.

V is TRBV28 and J is TRBJ2-7; TRBD1 matches 7 bases. From germline, CDR1 is MDHEN and CDR2 SYDVKM. The CDR3 spans 15 residues. V trimming: 5 bases; J trimming: 6 bases; junction bases outside the gene matches: 13. The CDR3 DNA reads as TGTGCCAGCAGTCCCCCCCGACAGGGACGGATCGAGCAGTACTTC. It codes for CASSPPRQGRIEQYF.

CDR3 amino acids: CASSAPQKLAGKRIDEQFF. Written as DNA, the CDR3 is TGTGCCAGCAGTGCACCCCAGAAACTAGCGGGAAAACGGATCGATGAGCAGTTCTTC. The rearrangement uses TRBV6-1 and TRBJ2-1; 10 nucleotides align to TRBD2. Germline V gene sequence: CDR1 MNHNS, CDR2 SASEGT. CDR3 length: 19 amino acids. J was trimmed by 8 bases and V by 4 bases; bases with no gene match: 20.

The J gene is TRBJ1-1, the V gene TRBV12-3 or TRBV12-4; D gene ambiguous. With 1 base removed from V and 11 bases from J, the gap between germline ends came to 14 bases. The CDR3 has 13 residues. In nucleotides, the CDR3 is TGTGCCAGCAGTTTAGGGCCGTCGTACGGGGCTTTCTTT. The encoded protein is CASSLGPSYGAFF.

The genes are TRBV12-1 and TRBJ2-2; the table's D call of TRBD2 was not tested on the DNA. TRBV12-1 is a documented pseudogene. The CDR3 sequence is 16 residues long. The CDR3: CASSFPSGRGTGELFF. As DNA, the CDR3 is TGTGCCAGCAGCTTTCCTAGCGGGAGGGGCACCGGGGAGCTGTTTTTT.

The V call is TRBV15, the J call TRBJ2-7; a weak D match, TRBD2 (5 bases). The ends were cut back, 1 base at V and 3 bases at J, with 10 bases in the middle. Germline V gives CDR1 LNHNV, CDR2 YYDKDF (reference sequence). This CDR3 spans 14 amino acids. DNA of the CDR3: TGTGCCACCAGCAGAGCGAGCGGCGTCTACGAGCAGTACTTC. Protein product: CATSRASGVYEQYF.

The V and J genes are TRBV25-1 and TRBJ2-5, with D perhaps matching TRBD1 (6 bases). This CDR3 comprises 13 residues. Per the germline V gene, CDR1 is MGHDK and CDR2 is SYGVNS. V gave up 10 bases and J gave up 5 bases, with 17 bases separating them. In DNA form, the CDR3 reads TGTGCCACCGCCCGAACAGGGACCGAGACCCAGTACTTC. Residues: CATARTGTETQYF.

The chain couples TRBV24-1 to TRBJ2-3; D is unresolved. The CDR3 runs 14 residues. Germline V lookup: CDR1 KGHDR, CDR2 SFDVKD. With 1 base removed from V and 6 bases from J, the gap between germline ends came to 10 bases. Here the CDR3 DNA reads TGTGCCACCAGTGATTTTTCAGGTCCGGATACGCAGTATTTT. The encoded protein is CATSDFSGPDTQYF.

This sequence joins TRBV28 and TRBJ2-1; maybe TRBD1 (8 bases). The V end lost 6 bases, the J end lost 15 bases, and 18 bases lay between the germline ends. The germline V gene encodes CDR1 MDHEN and CDR2 SYDVKM. The CDR3 runs 12 residues. The CDR3 nucleotides read TGTGCCAGCAGCGGGGGGCGGACAGGGCGGTTCTTC. It translates to CASSGGRTGRFF.

The chain is built from TRBV7-3 and TRBJ1-2; tentative D call: TRBD1 (5 bases). Germline-derived CDR1 and CDR2 are SGHTA and FQGTGA. V lost 5 bases, J lost 4 bases, and 11 bases lay in between. The CDR3 totals 13 residues. Here the CDR3 DNA reads TGTGCCAGCAGCCCCCCAGGGACCTATGGCTACACCTTC. Its translation is CASSPPGTYGYTF.

V and J are TRBV5-5 and TRBJ2-5, with a possible D match to TRBD1 (5 bases). CDR1 and CDR2 from the germline V gene are SGHKS and YYEKEE (reference sequence). Trimming stripped 2 bases from V and 4 bases from J, with 12 bases between. This CDR3 region has 14 residues. CDR3 nucleotide sequence: TGTGCCAGCAGCTTTCAGGGTAATGGAGAGACCCAGTACTTC. Its protein is CASSFQGNGETQYF.

This rearrangement joins TRBV5-1 to TRBJ2-7, with TRBD2 as a possible D gene (5 bases). Germline lookup yields CDR1 SGHRS and CDR2 YFSETQ. The CDR3 extends over 15 amino acids. Trimming cost V 2 bases and J 2 bases, with 14 bases left between them. CDR3 in DNA: TGCGCCAGCAGCTTTGGTCAGGCAGCGGCCTACGAGCAGTACTTC. Translating gives CASSFGQAAAYEQYF.

The chain carries TRBV11-3 and TRBJ2-2; D tentatively reads TRBD1 or TRBD2 (5 bases each). V lost 8 bases and J 4 bases, leaving 11 bases between the germline ends. This CDR3 contains 13 residues. Germline V CDR1 and CDR2: SGHNT, YENEEA. The CDR3 is CASGKRGTGELFF. CDR3 DNA sequence: TGTGCCAGCGGGAAGAGGGGCACCGGGGAGCTGTTTTTT.

The J gene is TRBJ2-3, the V gene TRBV7-2; tentative D call: TRBD1 (5 bases). The CDR3 length is 16 residues. Trimming pared 5 bases from V and 3 bases from J, leaving 18 bases between. CDR1 is SGHTA and CDR2 is FQGNSA in the germline V gene. For the CDR3, the DNA is TGTGCCAGCAGCAGAAGCATGGCGTCAGGGACAGATACGCAGTATTTT. Its translation is CASSRSMASGTDTQYF. Drawing the rest from reference TRBV7-2 and TRBJ2-3, the complete variable domain is GAGVSQSPSNKVTEKGKDVELRCDPISGHTALYWYRQSLGQGLEFLIYFQGNSAPDKSGLPSDRFSAERTGGSVSTLTIQRTQQEDSAVYLCASSRSMASGTDTQYFGPGTRLTVL.

The CDR3, as DNA: TGTGCCAGCAGCAAAACGACAGGAAACACCATATATTTT. Translation gives CASSKTTGNTIYF. The rearrangement joins TRBV9 to TRBJ1-3, with D uncertain. The length of the CDR3 is 13 residues. Germline loops: CDR1 SGDLS, CDR2 YYNGEE. V dropped 4 bases and J dropped 4 bases, with 9 bases sitting between them. Variable domain in full (rest from reference TRBV9 and TRBJ1-3): DSGVTQTPKHLITATGQRVTLRCSPRSGDLSVYWYQQSLDQGLQFLIQYYNGEERAKGNILERFSAQQFPDLHSELNLSSLELGDSALYFCASSKTTGNTIYFGEGSWLTVV.

The gene calls are TRBV6-5 and TRBJ1-4; 7 nucleotides line up with TRBD1. V lost 6 bases and J lost 8; bases outside the gene matches: 12. CDR1 and CDR2 (germline): MNHEY, SVGAGI. The CDR3 loop spans 15 amino acids. DNA of the CDR3: TGTGCCAGCAGACCACGGGCGGGACAGTCAGAAAAACTGTTTTTT. Translating gives CASRPRAGQSEKLFF.

The chain has TRBV4-1 and TRBJ2-5, with D perhaps TRBD1 (5 bases). V was clipped by 1 base and J by 1 base, with 13 bases between them. Germline assignment: CDR1 MGHRA and CDR2 YSYEKL. This CDR3 has 16 residues. The CDR3 DNA follows: TGCGCCAGCAGCCAAGTCGGCGACAGTAGCCAAGAGACCCAGTACTTC. Protein: CASSQVGDSSQETQYF.

The chain links TRBV7-6 to TRBJ2-3, with a tentative D call TRBD2 (6 bases). From germline, CDR1 is SGHVS and CDR2 FNYEAQ. The V gene lost 5 bases and the J gene lost 1 base, with 16 bases spanning the gap. The CDR3 is 16 amino acids. Here the CDR3 reads CASSAGLDTGTDTQYF. The CDR3, as DNA: TGTGCCAGCAGCGCGGGGTTGGACACTGGCACAGATACGCAGTATTTT.

V gene TRBV30 combines with J gene TRBJ1-1; D gene uncertain. Germline-derived CDR1 and CDR2 are GTSNPN and SVGIG (reference sequence). V was trimmed by 0 bases and J by 0 bases, leaving 8 bases between them. This CDR3 is 14 amino acids long. As DNA, the CDR3 is TGTGCCTGGAGTGTACCAGGAGTGAACACTGAAGCTTTCTTT. Translated: CAWSVPGVNTEAFF.

This rearrangement joins TRBV5-1 to TRBJ2-7; 9 nucleotides match TRBD2. Germline trimming cut 1 base from V and 6 bases from J; bases unmatched to any gene: 8. Germline CDR1 is SGHRS and CDR2 is YFSETQ. The CDR3 covers 15 residues. This CDR3 reads CASSLLGGTSTEQYF. CDR3 nucleotides: TGCGCCAGCAGCTTGTTGGGGGGGACTAGCACCGAGCAGTACTTC.

This clone was found once. The chain couples TRBV28 to TRBJ2-3, with D perhaps given as TRBD1 or TRBD2 (5 bases each). The ends were cut back, 7 bases at V and 2 bases at J, with 13 bases in the middle. Germline CDR1 is MDHEN and CDR2 is SYDVKM. This CDR3 has 14 residues. The CDR3 DNA is TGTGCCAGCACCCGAGGGGTTGCCACAGATACGCAGTATTTT. Residues: CASTRGVATDTQYF. Full variable domain (missing parts from reference TRBV28 and TRBJ2-3): DVKVTQSSRYLVKRTGEKVFLECVQDMDHENMFWYRQDPGLGLRLIYFSYDVKMKEKGDIPEGYSVSREKKERFSLILESASTNQTSMYLCASTRGVATDTQYFGPGTRLTVL.

V gene TRBV28 combines with J gene TRBJ2-7; D perhaps matches TRBD2 (6 bases). Germline V gene data show CDR1 as MDHEN and CDR2 as SYDVKM. CDR3 length equals 12 residues. The V end lost 2 bases, the J end lost 9 bases, and 11 bases lay between the germline ends. CDR3: CASSLGAGGQYF. The CDR3 DNA reads TGTGCCAGCAGTTTAGGAGCCGGGGGGCAGTACTTC.

The chain couples TRBV11-1 to TRBJ2-2; the D is unclear. The CDR3 runs 11 residues. V lost 8 bases and J lost 1, with 2 bases in between. The germline gives CDR1 SGHAT, CDR2 FQDESV (reference sequence). The CDR3 nucleotides are TGTGCCAGCGAGAACACCGGGGAGCTGTTTTTT. Translating it yields CASENTGELFF.

The V call is TRBV30, the J call TRBJ1-4; D is undetermined. Germline values: CDR1 GTSNPN, CDR2 SVGIG (reference sequence). The CDR3 runs to 14 residues. Deletions cut 3 bases from V and 4 bases from J, with 12 bases between. CDR3 sequence reads: CAWSEGTVNEKLFF. The CDR3 region has the DNA TGTGCCTGGAGCGAAGGAACGGTTAATGAAAAACTGTTTTTT. Looking up the rest from reference TRBV30 and TRBJ1-4 gives the full variable domain: SQTIHQWPATLVQPVGSPLSLECTVEGTSNPNLYWYRQAAGRGLQLLFYSVGIGQISSEVPQNLSASRPQDRQFILSSKKLLLSDSGFYLCAWSEGTVNEKLFFGSGTQLSVL.

The chain is built from TRBV7-9 and TRBJ2-1, with a possible D match to TRBD2 (5 bases). This CDR3 is built from 15 residues. V was shortened by 7 bases and J by 2 bases, with 15 bases between the two germline ends. The germline CDR1 and CDR2 sequences are SEHNR and FQNEAQ (reference sequence). DNA for the CDR3: TGTGCCAGCATCCAGACCTCGACTACCTACAATGAGCAGTTCTTC. Protein product: CASIQTSTTYNEQFF.

The chain couples TRBV6-4 to TRBJ2-1; the D gene is possibly TRBD2 (6 bases). This CDR3 is 16 amino acids long. V was cut by 8 bases and J by 0 bases, with 17 bases left in between. Germline CDR1 is MRHNA and CDR2 is SNTAGT. CDR3 bases: TGTGCCAGCCCGGCGGGGACTCTTAACTCCTACAATGAGCAGTTCTTC. Its translation is CASPAGTLNSYNEQFF.

This clone was recorded a few times. This sequence joins TRBV28 and TRBJ1-2; no clear D gene. The CDR3 extends over 13 amino acids. The ends were cut back, 5 bases at V and 0 bases at J, with 7 bases in the middle. Germline V CDR1 and CDR2: MDHEN, SYDVKM. CDR3 residues: CASSVGTNYGYTF. The CDR3 DNA follows: TGTGCCAGCAGTGTGGGGACTAACTATGGCTACACCTTC.